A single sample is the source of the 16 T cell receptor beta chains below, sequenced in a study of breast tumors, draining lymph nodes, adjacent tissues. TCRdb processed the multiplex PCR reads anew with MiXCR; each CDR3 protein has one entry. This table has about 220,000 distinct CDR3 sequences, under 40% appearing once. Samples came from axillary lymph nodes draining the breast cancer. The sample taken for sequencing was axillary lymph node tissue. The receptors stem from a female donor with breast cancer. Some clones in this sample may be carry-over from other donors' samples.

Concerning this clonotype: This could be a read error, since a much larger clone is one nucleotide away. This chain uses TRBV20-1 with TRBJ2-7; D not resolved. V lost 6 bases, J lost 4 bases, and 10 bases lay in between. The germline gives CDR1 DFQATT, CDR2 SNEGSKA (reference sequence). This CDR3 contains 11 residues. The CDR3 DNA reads TGCAGTGCAGATTCAAGGTACGAGCAGTACTTC. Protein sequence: CSADSRYEQYF.

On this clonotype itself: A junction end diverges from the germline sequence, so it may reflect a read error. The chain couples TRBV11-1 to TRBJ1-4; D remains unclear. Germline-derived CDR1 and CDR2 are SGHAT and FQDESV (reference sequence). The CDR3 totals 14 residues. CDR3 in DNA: TGTACCAGCAGCAGACACACAACTAATGAAAAACTGTTTTTT. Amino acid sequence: CTSSRHTTNEKLFF.

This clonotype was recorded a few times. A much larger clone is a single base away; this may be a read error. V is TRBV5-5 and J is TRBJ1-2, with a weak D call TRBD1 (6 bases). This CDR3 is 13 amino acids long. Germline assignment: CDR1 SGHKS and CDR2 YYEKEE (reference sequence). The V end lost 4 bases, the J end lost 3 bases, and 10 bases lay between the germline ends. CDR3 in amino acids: CASSADRYYGYTF. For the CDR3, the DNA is TGTGCCAGCAGCGCTGACAGGTACTATGGCTACACCTTC.

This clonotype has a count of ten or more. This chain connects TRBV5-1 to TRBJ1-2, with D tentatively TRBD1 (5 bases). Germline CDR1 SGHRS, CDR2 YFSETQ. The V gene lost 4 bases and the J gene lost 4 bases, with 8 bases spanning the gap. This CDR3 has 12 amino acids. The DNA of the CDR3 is TGCGCCAGCAGCCAGGACACCTATGGCTACACCTTC. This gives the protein CASSQDTYGYTF.

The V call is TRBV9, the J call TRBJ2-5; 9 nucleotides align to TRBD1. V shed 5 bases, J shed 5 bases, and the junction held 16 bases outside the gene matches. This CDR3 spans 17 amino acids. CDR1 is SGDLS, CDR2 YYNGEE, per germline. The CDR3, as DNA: TGTGCCAGCAGTGCTAGAGACCCGGGACAGGGTGGGGAGACCCAGTACTTC. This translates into CASSARDPGQGGETQYF.

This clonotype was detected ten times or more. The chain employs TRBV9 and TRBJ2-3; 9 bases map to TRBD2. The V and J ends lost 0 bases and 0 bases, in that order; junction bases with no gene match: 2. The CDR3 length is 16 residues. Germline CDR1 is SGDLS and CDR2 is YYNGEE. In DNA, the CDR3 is TGTGCCAGCAGCGTAGAGGGACTAGCAAGCACAGATACGCAGTATTTT. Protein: CASSVEGLASTDTQYF.

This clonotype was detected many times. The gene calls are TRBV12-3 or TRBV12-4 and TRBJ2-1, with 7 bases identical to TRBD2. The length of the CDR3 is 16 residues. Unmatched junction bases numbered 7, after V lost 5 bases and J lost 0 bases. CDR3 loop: CASSRSSGLSYNEQFF. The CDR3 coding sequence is TGTGCCAGCAGTCGTTCTAGCGGACTCTCCTACAATGAGCAGTTCTTC.

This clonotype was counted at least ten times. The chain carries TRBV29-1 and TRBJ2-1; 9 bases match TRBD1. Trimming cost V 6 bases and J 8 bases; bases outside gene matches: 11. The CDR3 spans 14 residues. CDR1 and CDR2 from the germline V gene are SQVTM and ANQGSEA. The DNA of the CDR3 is TGCAGCGTAGAGTATGGGACAGGGCTGGATGAGCAGTTCTTC. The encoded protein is CSVEYGTGLDEQFF.

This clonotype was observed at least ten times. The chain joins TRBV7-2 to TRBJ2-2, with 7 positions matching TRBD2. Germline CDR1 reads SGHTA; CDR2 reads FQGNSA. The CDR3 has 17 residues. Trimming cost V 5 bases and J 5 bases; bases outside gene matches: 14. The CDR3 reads CASSPAGGRGWTGELFF. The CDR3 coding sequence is TGTGCCAGCAGCCCCGCGGGTGGGAGGGGATGGACCGGGGAGCTGTTTTTT.

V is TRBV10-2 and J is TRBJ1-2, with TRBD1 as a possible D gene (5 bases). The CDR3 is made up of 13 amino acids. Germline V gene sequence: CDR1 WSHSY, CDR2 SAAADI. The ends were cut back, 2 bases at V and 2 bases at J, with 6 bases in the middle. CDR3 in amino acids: CASSETGNYGYTF. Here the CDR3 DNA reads TGCGCCAGCAGTGAGACAGGAAACTATGGCTACACCTTC.

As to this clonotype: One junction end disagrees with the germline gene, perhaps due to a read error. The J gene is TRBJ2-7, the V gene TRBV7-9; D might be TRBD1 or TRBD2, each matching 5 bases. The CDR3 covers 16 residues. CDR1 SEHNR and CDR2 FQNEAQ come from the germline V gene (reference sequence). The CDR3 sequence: CASSFSQGLADGEQYF. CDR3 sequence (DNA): TGTGCTAGCAGCTTCTCCCAGGGCCTAGCTGATGGCGAGCAGTACTTC. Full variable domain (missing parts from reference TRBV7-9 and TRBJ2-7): DTGVSQNPRHKITKRGQNVTFRCDPISEHNRLYWYRQTLGQGPEFLTYFQNEAQLEKSRLLSDRFSAERPKGSFSTLEIQRTEQGDSAMYLCASSFSQGLADGEQYFGPGTRLTVT.

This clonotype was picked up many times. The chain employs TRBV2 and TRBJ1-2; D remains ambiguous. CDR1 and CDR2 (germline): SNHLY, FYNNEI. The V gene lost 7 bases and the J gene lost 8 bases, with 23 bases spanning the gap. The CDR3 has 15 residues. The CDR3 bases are TGTGCCAGCACCCTTGAAGCGATCGCAGGCCACGGCTACACCTTC. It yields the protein CASTLEAIAGHGYTF.

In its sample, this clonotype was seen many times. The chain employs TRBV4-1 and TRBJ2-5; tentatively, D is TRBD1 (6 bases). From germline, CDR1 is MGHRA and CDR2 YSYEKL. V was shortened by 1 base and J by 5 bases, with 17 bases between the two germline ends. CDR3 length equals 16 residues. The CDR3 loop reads CASSQGTTGMKETQYF. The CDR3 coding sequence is TGCGCCAGCAGCCAAGGTACCACAGGGATGAAGGAGACCCAGTACTTC.

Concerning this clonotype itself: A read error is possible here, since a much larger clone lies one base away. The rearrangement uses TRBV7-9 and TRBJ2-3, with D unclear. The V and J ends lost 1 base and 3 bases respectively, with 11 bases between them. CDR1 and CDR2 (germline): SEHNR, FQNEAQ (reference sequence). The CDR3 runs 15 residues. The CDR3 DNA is TGTGCCAGCAGCTTAGATGTATGGAGTACAGATACGCAGTATTTT. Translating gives CASSLDVWSTDTQYF.

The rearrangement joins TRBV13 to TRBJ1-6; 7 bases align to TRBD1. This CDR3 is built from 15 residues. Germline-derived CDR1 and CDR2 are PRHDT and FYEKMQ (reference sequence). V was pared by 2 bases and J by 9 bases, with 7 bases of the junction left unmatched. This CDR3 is CASSLLSGTASPLHF. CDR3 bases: TGTGCCAGCAGCTTACTTTCCGGGACAGCTTCACCCCTCCACTTT. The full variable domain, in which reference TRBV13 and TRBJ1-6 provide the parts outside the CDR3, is AAGVIQSPRHLIKEKRETATLKCYPIPRHDTVYWYQQGPGQDPQFLISFYEKMQSDKGSIPDRFSAQQFSDYHSELNMSSLELGDSALYFCASSLLSGTASPLHFGNGTRLTVT.

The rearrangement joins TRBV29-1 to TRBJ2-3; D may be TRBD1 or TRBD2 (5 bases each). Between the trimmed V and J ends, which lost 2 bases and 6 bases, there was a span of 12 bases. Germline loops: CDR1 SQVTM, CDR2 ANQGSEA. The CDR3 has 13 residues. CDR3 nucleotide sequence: TGCAGCGTTGAATCGGGGCCAGCGGATACGCAGTATTTT. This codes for CSVESGPADTQYF.